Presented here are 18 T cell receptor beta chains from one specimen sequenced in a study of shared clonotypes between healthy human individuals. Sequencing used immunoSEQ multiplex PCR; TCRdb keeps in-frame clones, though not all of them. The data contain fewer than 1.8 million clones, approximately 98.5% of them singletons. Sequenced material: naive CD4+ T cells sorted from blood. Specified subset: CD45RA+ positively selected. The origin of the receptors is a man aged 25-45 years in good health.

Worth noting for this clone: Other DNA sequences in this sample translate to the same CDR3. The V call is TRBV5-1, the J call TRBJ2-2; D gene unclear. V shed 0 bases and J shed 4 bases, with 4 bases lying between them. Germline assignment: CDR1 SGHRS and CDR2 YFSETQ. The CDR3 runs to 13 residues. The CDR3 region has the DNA TGCGCCAGCAGCTTGGGAGCCACCGGGGAGCTGTTTTTT. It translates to CASSLGATGELFF.

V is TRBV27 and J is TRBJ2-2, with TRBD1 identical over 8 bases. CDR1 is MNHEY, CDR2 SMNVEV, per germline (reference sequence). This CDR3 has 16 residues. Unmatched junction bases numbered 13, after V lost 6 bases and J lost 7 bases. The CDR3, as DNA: TGTGCCAGCAGGGACAGGGTCAGCCTTTACAGCGGGGAGCTGTTTTTT. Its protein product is CASRDRVSLYSGELFF.

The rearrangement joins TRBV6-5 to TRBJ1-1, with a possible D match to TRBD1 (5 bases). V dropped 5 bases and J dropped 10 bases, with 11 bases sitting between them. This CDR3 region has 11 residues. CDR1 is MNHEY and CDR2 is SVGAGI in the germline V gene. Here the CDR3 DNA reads TGTGCCAGCAGTCACCTGGGGGGAGCTTTCTTT. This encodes CASSHLGGAFF.

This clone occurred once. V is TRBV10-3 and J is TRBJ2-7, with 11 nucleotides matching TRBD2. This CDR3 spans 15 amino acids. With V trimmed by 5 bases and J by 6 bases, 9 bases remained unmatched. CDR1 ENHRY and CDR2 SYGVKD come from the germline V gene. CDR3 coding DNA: TGTGCCATCAGTACATTAGCGGGAGGGCTGGGCGAGCAGTACTTC. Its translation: CAISTLAGGLGEQYF.

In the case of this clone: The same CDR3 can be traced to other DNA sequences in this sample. In DNA, the CDR3 is TGCGCCAGCAGCTTAGTGACTAGCGGGACCGGGGAGCTGTTTTTT. It codes for CASSLVTSGTGELFF. The chain recombines TRBV5-1 with TRBJ2-2; 10 bases match TRBD2. Per germline, CDR1 SGHRS and CDR2 YFSETQ. J gave up 5 bases and V 2 bases, and 3 bases lay outside the gene matches. The CDR3 totals 15 residues.

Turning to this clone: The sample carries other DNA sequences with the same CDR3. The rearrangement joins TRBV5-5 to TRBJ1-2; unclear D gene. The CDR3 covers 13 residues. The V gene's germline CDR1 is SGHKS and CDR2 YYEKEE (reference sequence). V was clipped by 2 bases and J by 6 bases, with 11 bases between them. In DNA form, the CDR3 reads TGTGCCAGCAGCTTACCGTTTACTGATGGCTACACCTTC. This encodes CASSLPFTDGYTF.

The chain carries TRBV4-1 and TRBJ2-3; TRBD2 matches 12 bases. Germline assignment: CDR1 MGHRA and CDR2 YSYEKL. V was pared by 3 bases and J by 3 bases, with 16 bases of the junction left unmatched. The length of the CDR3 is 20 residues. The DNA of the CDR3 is TGCGCCAGCAGCCAGGGGTGGGCTAGCGGGAGGGCCTCAAGTACAGATACGCAGTATTTT. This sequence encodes CASSQGWASGRASSTDTQYF.

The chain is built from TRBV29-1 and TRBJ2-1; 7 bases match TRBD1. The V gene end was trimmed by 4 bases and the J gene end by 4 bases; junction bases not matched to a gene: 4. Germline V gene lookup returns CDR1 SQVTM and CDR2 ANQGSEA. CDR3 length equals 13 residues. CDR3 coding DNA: TGCAGCGTTGTAAGGGGGCAATACAATGAGCAGTTCTTC. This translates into CSVVRGQYNEQFF.

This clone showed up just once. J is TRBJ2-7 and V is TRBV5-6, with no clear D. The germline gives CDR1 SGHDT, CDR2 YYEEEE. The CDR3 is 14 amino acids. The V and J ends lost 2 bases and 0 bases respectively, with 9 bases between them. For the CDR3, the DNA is TGTGCCAGCAGCTTCCGTCTTCTCTCCTACGAGCAGTACTTC. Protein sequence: CASSFRLLSYEQYF.

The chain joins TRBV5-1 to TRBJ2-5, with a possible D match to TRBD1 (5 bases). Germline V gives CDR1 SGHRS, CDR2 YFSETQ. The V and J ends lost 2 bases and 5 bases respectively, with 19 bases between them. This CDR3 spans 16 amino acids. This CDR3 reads CASSFLSTASGETQYF. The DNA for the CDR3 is TGCGCCAGCAGCTTTCTATCGACAGCCTCGGGTGAGACCCAGTACTTC.

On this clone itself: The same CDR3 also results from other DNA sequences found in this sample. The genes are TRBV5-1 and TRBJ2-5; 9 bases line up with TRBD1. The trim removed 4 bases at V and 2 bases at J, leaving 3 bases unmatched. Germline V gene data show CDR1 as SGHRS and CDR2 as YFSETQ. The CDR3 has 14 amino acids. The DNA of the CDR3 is TGCGCCAGCAGCCCTGGGACAGGGCAAGAGACCCAGTACTTC. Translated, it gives CASSPGTGQETQYF.

In nucleotides, the CDR3 is TGTGCCAGCAGCCAAGATAAAGCGGGAGTCTACGAGCAGTACTTC. This sequence encodes CASSQDKAGVYEQYF. The rearrangement joins TRBV4-2 to TRBJ2-7; 8 bases are a match to TRBD2. In germline, CDR1 is LGHNA, CDR2 YNFKEQ. The CDR3 length is 15 residues. J lost 3 bases, V lost 0 bases, and 4 bases had no gene match.

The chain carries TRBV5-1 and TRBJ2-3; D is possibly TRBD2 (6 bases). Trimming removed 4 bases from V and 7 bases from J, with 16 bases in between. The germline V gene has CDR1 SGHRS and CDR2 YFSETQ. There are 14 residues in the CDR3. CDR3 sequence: CASSPTAAGYTQYF. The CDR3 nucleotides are TGCGCCAGCAGCCCAACGGCGGCGGGATATACGCAGTATTTT.

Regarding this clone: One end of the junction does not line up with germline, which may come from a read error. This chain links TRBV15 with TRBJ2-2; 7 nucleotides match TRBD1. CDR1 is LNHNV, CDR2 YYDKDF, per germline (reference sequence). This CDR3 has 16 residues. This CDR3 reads CATSRLYDRDNRGAVF. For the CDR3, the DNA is TGTGCCACCAGCAGACTATACGACAGGGACAACCGGGGAGCTGTTTTT. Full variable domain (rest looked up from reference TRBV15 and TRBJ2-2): DAMVIQNPRYQVTQFGKPVTLSCSQTLNHNVMYWYQQKSSQAPKLLFHYYDKDFNNEADTPDNFQSRRPNTSFCFLDIRSPGLGDTAMYLCATSRLYDRDNRGAVFGEGSRLTVL.

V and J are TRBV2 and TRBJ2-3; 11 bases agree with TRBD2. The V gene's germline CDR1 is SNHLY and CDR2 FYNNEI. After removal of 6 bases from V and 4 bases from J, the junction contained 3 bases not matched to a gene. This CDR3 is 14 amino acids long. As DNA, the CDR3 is TGTGCCAGCAGACTGGGACTAGCGGCAGATACGCAGTATTTT. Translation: CASRLGLAADTQYF.

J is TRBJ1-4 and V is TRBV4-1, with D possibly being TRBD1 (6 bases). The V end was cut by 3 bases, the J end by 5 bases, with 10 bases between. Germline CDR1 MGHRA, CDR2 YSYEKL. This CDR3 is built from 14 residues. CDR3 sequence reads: CASSHTQGNEKLFF. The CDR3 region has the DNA TGCGCCAGCAGCCACACCCAGGGGAATGAAAAACTGTTTTTT.

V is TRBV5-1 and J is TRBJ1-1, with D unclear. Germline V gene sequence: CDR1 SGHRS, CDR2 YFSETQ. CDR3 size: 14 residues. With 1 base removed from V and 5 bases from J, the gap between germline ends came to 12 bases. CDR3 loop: CASSLTVARTEAFF. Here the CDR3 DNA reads TGCGCCAGCAGCTTGACGGTGGCCAGGACTGAAGCTTTCTTT.

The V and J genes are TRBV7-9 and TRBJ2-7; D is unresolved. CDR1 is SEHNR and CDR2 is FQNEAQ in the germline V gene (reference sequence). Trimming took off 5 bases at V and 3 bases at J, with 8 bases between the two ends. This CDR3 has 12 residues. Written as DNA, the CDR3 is TGTGCCAGCAGCAAGAACAGCTACGAGCAGTACTTC. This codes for CASSKNSYEQYF.